This T cell receptor (beta chain) appears in the sequencing data of a study of a mutant IDH1 vaccine in newly diagnosed glioma. In the study overall: Mean patient age was around 40 years; roughly 62% were male and roughly 38% female. Most had both radiotherapy and temozolomide beforehand; others had only one. Notes on the study in general: There seemed to be no relation between pseudoprogression and changes in top peripheral T cell clonotypes. Evidence of vaccine-induced immune responses was documented in about 93% of patients.

The time point: baseline, week 1 (first vaccination visit). Specified treatment: pre-vaccination baseline after standard-of-care therapy. For this clone: What it recognizes is unknown.

The assay was immunoSEQ multiplex PCR, and TCRdb's table has in-frame clones only and misses some. The sample consists of 24,000 or so clones, approximately 93% of them appearing once. The germline V gene has CDR1 MNHNY and CDR2 SVGAGI (reference sequence). Trimming took off 4 bases at V and 7 bases at J, with 16 bases between the two ends. This CDR3 has 14 amino acids. The clonotype comes from a man aged 35 to 55 with glioma. This rearrangement joins TRBV6-6 to TRBJ1-1; a weak D match, TRBD1 (5 bases). The sample in question was PBMCs, obtained from a glioma patient treated with radiotherapy, temozolomide or both. CDR3 DNA: TGTGCCAGCAGTTGGGACCCTGGGGGGGGTGAAGCTTTCTTT. Translation: CASSWDPGGGEAFF.